This is a list of T cell receptor beta chains from one sample in a study of CD8+ T cells in alopecia areata. Some clones are missing from TCRdb's copy, which holds only in-frame ones; the method was immunoSEQ multiplex PCR. The table shows around 300,000 clones, with roughly 60% occurring only once. The sample in question was CD4+ T cells sorted from blood, obtained between weeks 51 and 54, from a patient treated with tofacitinib. All receptors derive from a human donor with alopecia areata. CDR3s include the opening cysteine and the closing phenylalanine or tryptophan. The order of the fields is J gene, D gene, V gene, clone size, CDR3 DNA, CDR3 protein. A D gene is named only where the DNA matches it firmly. Not every row has a clone size; where given, it reads once, few, many or a size class.

j_call: TRBJ2-4
d_call: TRBD1
v_call: TRBV29-1
clone_size: NA
cdr3_nt: TGCAGCGTTGAAAGGGAACAGGGGCACATTCAGTACTTC
cdr3_aa: CSVEREQGHIQYF

j_call: TRBJ1-1
d_call: NA
v_call: TRBV29-1
clone_size: once
cdr3_nt: TGCAGCGTTGAAAAGGGGATAAACACTGAAGCTTTCTTT
cdr3_aa: CSVEKGINTEAFF

j_call: TRBJ1-2
d_call: NA
v_call: TRBV7-2
clone_size: NA
cdr3_nt: TGTGCCAGCAGCTTAGGGGTTAGCTACACCTTC
cdr3_aa: CASSLGVSYTF

j_call: TRBJ2-3
d_call: TRBD1
v_call: TRBV7-9
clone_size: NA
cdr3_nt: TGTGCCAGCAGCGCGGGACAGGGGGGAACAGATACGCAGTATTTT
cdr3_aa: CASSAGQGGTDTQYF

j_call: TRBJ2-6
d_call: TRBD1
v_call: TRBV10-3
clone_size: many
cdr3_nt: TGTGCCATCAGTAAGGGACAGCCCGTCGGGGCCAACGTCCTGACTTTC
cdr3_aa: CAISKGQPVGANVLTF

j_call: TRBJ1-1
d_call: NA
v_call: TRBV30
clone_size: NA
cdr3_nt: TGTGCCTGGAGCCTTGAGAACACTGAAGCTTTCTTT
cdr3_aa: CAWSLENTEAFF

j_call: TRBJ1-2
d_call: NA
v_call: TRBV11-2
clone_size: NA
cdr3_nt: TGTGCCAGCAGCCAATCCGGCCCGGGGTACTATGGCTACACCTTC
cdr3_aa: CASSQSGPGYYGYTF

j_call: TRBJ1-2
d_call: TRBD1
v_call: TRBV27
clone_size: few
cdr3_nt: TGTGCCAGCAGCCCCGGACAGGGGGCGTCCTGGGGCTACACCTTC
cdr3_aa: CASSPGQGASWGYTF

j_call: TRBJ2-5
d_call: NA
v_call: TRBV5-1
clone_size: few
cdr3_nt: TGCGCCAGCAGCTCGGGGGTCTATGGAGGGACCCAGTACTTC
cdr3_aa: CASSSGVYGGTQYF

j_call: TRBJ2-3
d_call: NA
v_call: TRBV29-1
clone_size: few
cdr3_nt: TGCAGCACTTTGGGGACCACAGATACGCAGTATTTT
cdr3_aa: CSTLGTTDTQYF

j_call: TRBJ2-7
d_call: NA
v_call: TRBV15
clone_size: few
cdr3_nt: TGTGCCACCAGCAGAGATGCAGGGTCCGCCTACGAGCAGTACTTC
cdr3_aa: CATSRDAGSAYEQYF

j_call: TRBJ2-1
d_call: TRBD2
v_call: TRBV29-1
clone_size: NA
cdr3_nt: TGCAGCGTTCGGGAGGGTTGGTCCTGGAATGAGCAGTTCTTC
cdr3_aa: CSVREGWSWNEQFF

j_call: TRBJ2-4
d_call: TRBD2
v_call: TRBV29-1
clone_size: NA
cdr3_nt: TGCAGCGGGGGGGGAGCCAAAAACATTCAGTACTTC
cdr3_aa: CSGGGAKNIQYF

j_call: TRBJ2-3
d_call: NA
v_call: TRBV11-2
clone_size: NA
cdr3_nt: TGTGCCAGCAGCGATGATATTCAGAGTAGCACAGATACGCAGTATTTT
cdr3_aa: CASSDDIQSSTDTQYF

j_call: TRBJ2-2
d_call: NA
v_call: TRBV30
clone_size: NA
cdr3_nt: TGTGCCTGGGGCAGTAACACCGGGGAGCTGTTTTTT
cdr3_aa: CAWGSNTGELFF

j_call: TRBJ2-7
d_call: TRBD1
v_call: TRBV27
clone_size: NA
cdr3_nt: TGTGCCAGCAGCGTGACAGGGTCCTACGAGCAGTACTTC
cdr3_aa: CASSVTGSYEQYF

j_call: TRBJ2-1
d_call: NA
v_call: TRBV6-6
clone_size: NA
cdr3_nt: TGTGCCAGCAGTTACCCAGGGCCGACTGGTAATGAGCAGTTCTTC
cdr3_aa: CASSYPGPTGNEQFF

j_call: TRBJ2-7
d_call: NA
v_call: TRBV7-2
clone_size: NA
cdr3_nt: TGTGCCAGCAGTACTTTTCTCAGCGAACAGTACTTC
cdr3_aa: CASSTFLSEQYF

j_call: TRBJ1-5
d_call: NA
v_call: TRBV27
clone_size: NA
cdr3_nt: TGTGCCAGCAGTTTCAACTTGAACCAGCCCCAGCATTTT
cdr3_aa: CASSFNLNQPQHF

j_call: TRBJ1-5
d_call: NA
v_call: TRBV30
clone_size: NA
cdr3_nt: TGTGCCTGGAGTGGAGTTAGCAATCAGCCCCAGCATTTT
cdr3_aa: CAWSGVSNQPQHF

j_call: TRBJ2-3
d_call: TRBD1
v_call: TRBV30
clone_size: few
cdr3_nt: TGTGCCTGGAGTGTCGGACAGGGGGCAACAGATACGCAGTATTTT
cdr3_aa: CAWSVGQGATDTQYF

j_call: TRBJ2-5
d_call: TRBD1
v_call: TRBV5-6
clone_size: NA
cdr3_nt: TGTGCCAGCAGCCGAGGGACAGCAATCCAAGAGACCCAGTACTTC
cdr3_aa: CASSRGTAIQETQYF

j_call: TRBJ1-2
d_call: NA
v_call: TRBV2
clone_size: NA
cdr3_nt: TGTGCCAGCAGTGGCACTAACTATGGCTACACCTTC
cdr3_aa: CASSGTNYGYTF

j_call: TRBJ1-2
d_call: NA
v_call: TRBV20-1
clone_size: few
cdr3_nt: TGCAGTGCTAGTGGCTACACCTTC
cdr3_aa: CSASGYTF

j_call: TRBJ1-5
d_call: TRBD1
v_call: TRBV30
clone_size: NA
cdr3_nt: TGTGCCTGGAGCGCAGGGGGCGGTCAGCCCCAGCATTTT
cdr3_aa: CAWSAGGGQPQHF

j_call: TRBJ1-5
d_call: NA
v_call: TRBV2
clone_size: NA
cdr3_nt: TGTGCCAGCAGCGATCAAGCGGGACGGACCAGCCCTCAGCCCCAGCATTTT
cdr3_aa: CASSDQAGRTSPQPQHF

j_call: TRBJ2-1
d_call: NA
v_call: TRBV27
clone_size: NA
cdr3_nt: TGTGCCAGCAGTTTAACCCCCCGGGACGCCTCTCACGATGAGCAGTTCTTC
cdr3_aa: CASSLTPRDASHDEQFF

j_call: TRBJ1-2
d_call: NA
v_call: TRBV30
clone_size: NA
cdr3_nt: TGTGCCTGGAGTGGCCTCGGCCACAACTATGGCTACACCTTC
cdr3_aa: CAWSGLGHNYGYTF

j_call: TRBJ1-2
d_call: TRBD1
v_call: TRBV2
clone_size: once
cdr3_nt: TGTGCCACGAGACGACAGGGCGGTGGCTACACCTTC
cdr3_aa: CATRRQGGGYTF

j_call: TRBJ1-2
d_call: NA
v_call: TRBV4-2
clone_size: NA
cdr3_nt: TGTGCCAGCAGCCAAGATCTCGGAGGTCGGGGCTACACCTTC
cdr3_aa: CASSQDLGGRGYTF

j_call: TRBJ2-2
d_call: NA
v_call: TRBV9
clone_size: NA
cdr3_nt: TGTGCCAGCAGCGTAGTGGACGGGGAGCTGTTTTTT
cdr3_aa: CASSVVDGELFF

j_call: TRBJ2-7
d_call: NA
v_call: TRBV29-1
clone_size: few
cdr3_nt: TGCAGCGTAACGGGGTTTAGCTCCTACGAGCAGTACTTC
cdr3_aa: CSVTGFSSYEQYF

j_call: TRBJ2-3
d_call: TRBD2
v_call: TRBV7-9
clone_size: NA
cdr3_nt: TGTGCCAGCAGCCTTAGCGGGGGGCCGGATACGCAGTATTTT
cdr3_aa: CASSLSGGPDTQYF

j_call: TRBJ2-6
d_call: TRBD1
v_call: TRBV2
clone_size: NA
cdr3_nt: TGTGCCAGCAGGGGCCCGCAGCAGGGGGCACGTGGGGCCAACGTCCTGACTTTC
cdr3_aa: CASRGPQQGARGANVLTF

j_call: TRBJ1-1
d_call: NA
v_call: TRBV6-6
clone_size: NA
cdr3_nt: TGTGCCAGCAGTTACCACGAGAACACTGAAGCTTTCTTT
cdr3_aa: CASSYHENTEAFF

j_call: TRBJ2-5
d_call: NA
v_call: TRBV29-1
clone_size: NA
cdr3_nt: TGCAGCTCCGGACCGCTAATCCAAGAGACCCAGTACTTC
cdr3_aa: CSSGPLIQETQYF

j_call: TRBJ1-2
d_call: NA
v_call: TRBV29-1
clone_size: NA
cdr3_nt: TGCAGCGTTGAAGCTCAGACGGGCTACACCTTC
cdr3_aa: CSVEAQTGYTF

j_call: TRBJ2-7
d_call: TRBD1
v_call: TRBV25-1
clone_size: NA
cdr3_nt: TGTGCCAGCAGTGCAGGTGGGACAGGGGGCTACGAGCAGTACTTC
cdr3_aa: CASSAGGTGGYEQYF

j_call: TRBJ1-5
d_call: NA
v_call: TRBV30
clone_size: NA
cdr3_nt: TGTGCCTGGAGTCCCGGAGTTTGGCAGCCCCAGCATTTT
cdr3_aa: CAWSPGVWQPQHF

j_call: TRBJ1-5
d_call: NA
v_call: TRBV10-3
clone_size: NA
cdr3_nt: TGTGCCATCAGTGAGTCGTCCAAGGGAAGCAATCAGCCCCAGCATTTT
cdr3_aa: CAISESSKGSNQPQHF

j_call: TRBJ2-5
d_call: NA
v_call: TRBV30
clone_size: few
cdr3_nt: TGTGCCTGGACTAAGGGATGGGAGACCCAGTACTTC
cdr3_aa: CAWTKGWETQYF

j_call: TRBJ1-1
d_call: TRBD1
v_call: TRBV30
clone_size: few
cdr3_nt: TGTGCCTGGACCGACAGGGCGAACACTGAAGCTTTCTTT
cdr3_aa: CAWTDRANTEAFF

j_call: TRBJ2-7
d_call: NA
v_call: TRBV6-6
clone_size: NA
cdr3_nt: TGTGCCAGCAGTTCGGGGGACTACGAGCAGTACTTC
cdr3_aa: CASSSGDYEQYF

j_call: TRBJ1-1
d_call: NA
v_call: TRBV14
clone_size: NA
cdr3_nt: TGTGCCAGCAGCCAAGCCCAGGGGTTTGGTACTGAAGCTTTCTTT
cdr3_aa: CASSQAQGFGTEAFF

j_call: TRBJ2-7
d_call: NA
v_call: TRBV29-1
clone_size: NA
cdr3_nt: TGCAGCGTTGTATCGCCGGGACGGGGCTCCTACGAGCAGTACTTC
cdr3_aa: CSVVSPGRGSYEQYF

j_call: TRBJ2-1
d_call: NA
v_call: TRBV5-1
clone_size: NA
cdr3_nt: TGCGCCAGCAGCTCGCCCGGGGGTTCGGGACACCTCTACAATGAGCAGTTCTTC
cdr3_aa: CASSSPGGSGHLYNEQFF

j_call: TRBJ2-7
d_call: TRBD1
v_call: TRBV10-2
clone_size: few
cdr3_nt: TGCGCCAGCAGTGGGACAGGGGACCCCTCCTACGAGCAGTACTTC
cdr3_aa: CASSGTGDPSYEQYF

j_call: TRBJ1-5
d_call: NA
v_call: TRBV4-3
clone_size: NA
cdr3_nt: TGCGCCAGCAGCCAAGGGTACAGGGCCCATAGCAATCAGCCCCAGCATTTT
cdr3_aa: CASSQGYRAHSNQPQHF

j_call: TRBJ1-2
d_call: NA
v_call: TRBV30
clone_size: NA
cdr3_nt: TGTGCCCGGACAGTAGATAACTATGGCTACACCTTC
cdr3_aa: CARTVDNYGYTF

j_call: TRBJ2-3
d_call: NA
v_call: TRBV19
clone_size: NA
cdr3_nt: TGTGCCAGTAGTGAGACACGGGGGGATACGCAGTATTTT
cdr3_aa: CASSETRGDTQYF

j_call: TRBJ2-3
d_call: NA
v_call: TRBV7-2
clone_size: NA
cdr3_nt: TGTGCCAGCAGCTTAGCTATGGCAGATACGCAGTATTTT
cdr3_aa: CASSLAMADTQYF

j_call: TRBJ1-4
d_call: NA
v_call: TRBV2
clone_size: NA
cdr3_nt: TGTGCCAGCAGTGTAGAGGGCACTAATGAAAAACTGTTTTTT
cdr3_aa: CASSVEGTNEKLFF